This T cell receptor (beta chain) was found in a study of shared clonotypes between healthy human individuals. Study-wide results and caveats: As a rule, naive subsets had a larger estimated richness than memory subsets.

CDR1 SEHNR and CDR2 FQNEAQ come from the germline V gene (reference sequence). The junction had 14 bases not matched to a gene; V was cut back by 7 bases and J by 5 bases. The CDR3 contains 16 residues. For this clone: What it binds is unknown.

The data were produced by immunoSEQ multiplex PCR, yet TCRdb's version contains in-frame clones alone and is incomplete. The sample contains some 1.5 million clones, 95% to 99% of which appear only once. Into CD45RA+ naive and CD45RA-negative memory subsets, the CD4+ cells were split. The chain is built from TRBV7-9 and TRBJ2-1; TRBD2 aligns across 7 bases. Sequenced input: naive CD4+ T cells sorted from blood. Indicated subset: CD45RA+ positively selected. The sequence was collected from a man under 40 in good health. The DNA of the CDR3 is TGTGCCAGCACCGGAGGGGTCGCTAGCGGAGACAATGAGCAGTTCTTC. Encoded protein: CASTGGVASGDNEQFF.